The TCR beta chain described here comes from a study of CD8 T cells in Susac syndrome. Random hexamers were used to reverse transcribe the RNA input (about 0.45 to 1 ug). In TCRdb, the immunoSEQ multiplex PCR reads were re-called with MiXCR into one record per CDR3 protein. The data hold roughly 80,000 distinct CDR3 sequences, with approximately 94% observed a single time. The germline V gene encodes CDR1 SEHNR and CDR2 FQNEAQ (reference sequence). With 6 bases clipped from V and 4 bases from J, the junction kept 6 bases outside the gene matches. The CDR3 sequence is 14 residues long. The sequencing input was CD4+ T cells from PBMCs. The chain couples TRBV7-9 to TRBJ2-5; 9 bases match TRBD1. The sequence derives from a human donor with Susac syndrome. CDR3 region: CASSYRGRVETQYF. DNA for the CDR3: TGTGCCAGCAGTTACAGGGGGCGCGTAGAGACCCAGTACTTC.